The clone carrying this T cell receptor (beta chain) was observed a handful of times. The antigen remains undetermined. CDR3 size: 14 residues. V gave up 0 bases and J gave up 4 bases, with 9 bases separating them. From germline, CDR1 is SEHNR and CDR2 FQNEAQ (reference sequence). These data belong to a study of radiotherapy plus CTLA-4 blockade in lung cancer. Study results and caveats: Blood saw expansion of tumor-derived TCR clones after radiotherapy plus ipilimumab.

The study gave focal radiation plus ipilimumab CTLA-4 blockade to patients with chemo-refractory metastatic non-small-cell lung cancer. Using immunoSEQ multiplex PCR, the repertoire was profiled, and TCRdb retains in-frame clones only, with some absent. This table holds some 73,000 clones, around 74% found once. The sample consisted of peripheral blood, taken from a patient treated with radiotherapy plus ipilimumab. The V gene is TRBV7-9, the J gene TRBJ1-2; D is unclear. The sequence was collected from a human donor with non-small cell lung cancer whose response to radiotherapy plus ipilimumab could not be evaluated. The CDR3 DNA sequence: TGTGCCAGCAGCTTAGCGAATCCAGTCTATGGCTACACCTTC. It encodes CASSLANPVYGYTF.